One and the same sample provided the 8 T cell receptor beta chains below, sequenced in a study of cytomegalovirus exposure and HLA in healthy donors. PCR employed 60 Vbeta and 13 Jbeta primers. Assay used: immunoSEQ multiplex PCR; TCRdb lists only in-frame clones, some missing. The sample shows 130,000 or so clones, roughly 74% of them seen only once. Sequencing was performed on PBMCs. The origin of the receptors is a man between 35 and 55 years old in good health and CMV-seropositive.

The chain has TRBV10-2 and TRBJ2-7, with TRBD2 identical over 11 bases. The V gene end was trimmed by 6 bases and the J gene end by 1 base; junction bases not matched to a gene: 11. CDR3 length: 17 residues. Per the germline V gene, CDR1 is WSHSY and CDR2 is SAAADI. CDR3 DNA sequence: TGCGCCAGCAGACCGGGACTAGCGGTAAATGGGTCCTACGAGCAGTACTTC. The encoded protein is CASRPGLAVNGSYEQYF.

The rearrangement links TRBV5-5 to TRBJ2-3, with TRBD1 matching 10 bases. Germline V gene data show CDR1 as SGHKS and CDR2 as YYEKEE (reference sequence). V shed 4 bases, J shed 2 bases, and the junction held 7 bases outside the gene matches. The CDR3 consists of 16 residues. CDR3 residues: CASSRGQGFDTDTQYF. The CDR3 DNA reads TGTGCCAGCAGCCGGGGACAGGGGTTTGACACAGATACGCAGTATTTT.

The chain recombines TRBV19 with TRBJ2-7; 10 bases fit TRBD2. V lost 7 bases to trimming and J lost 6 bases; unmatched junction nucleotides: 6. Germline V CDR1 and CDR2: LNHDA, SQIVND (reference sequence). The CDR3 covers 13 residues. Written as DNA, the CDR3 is TGTGCCAGTAATAAGCGGGAGGGCCGCGAGCAGTACTTC. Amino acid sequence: CASNKREGREQYF.

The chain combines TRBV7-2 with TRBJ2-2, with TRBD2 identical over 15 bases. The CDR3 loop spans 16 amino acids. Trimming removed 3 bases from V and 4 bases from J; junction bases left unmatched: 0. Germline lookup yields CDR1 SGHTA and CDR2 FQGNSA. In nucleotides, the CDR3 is TGTGCCAGCAGCTTGGGACTAGCGGGGGGCACCGGGGAGCTGTTTTTT. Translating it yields CASSLGLAGGTGELFF.

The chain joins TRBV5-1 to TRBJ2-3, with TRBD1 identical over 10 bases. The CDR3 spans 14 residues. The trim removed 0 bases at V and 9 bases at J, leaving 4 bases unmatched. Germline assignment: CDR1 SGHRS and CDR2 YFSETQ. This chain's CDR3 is CASSLEGQGGTQYF. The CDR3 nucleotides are TGCGCCAGCAGCTTGGAAGGACAGGGGGGAACGCAGTATTTT.

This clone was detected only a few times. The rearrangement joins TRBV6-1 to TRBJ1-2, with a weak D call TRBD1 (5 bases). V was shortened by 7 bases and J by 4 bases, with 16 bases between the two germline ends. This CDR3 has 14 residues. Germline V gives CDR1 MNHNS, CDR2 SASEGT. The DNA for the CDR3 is TGTGCCAGCATCTCGTTGGCCCAGGGCTATGGCTACACCTTC. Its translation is CASISLAQGYGYTF.

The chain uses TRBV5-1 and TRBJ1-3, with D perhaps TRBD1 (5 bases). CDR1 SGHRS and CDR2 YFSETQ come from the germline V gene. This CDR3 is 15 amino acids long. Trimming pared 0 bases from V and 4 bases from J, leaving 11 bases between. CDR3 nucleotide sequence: TGCGCCAGCAGCTTGGCCGCAGGGTTCGGAAACACCATATATTTT. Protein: CASSLAAGFGNTIYF.

The CDR3 nucleotides read TGTGCCAGCTCACCGGACCCGGGGGGGTCTGAAGCTTTCTTT. This codes for CASSPDPGGSEAFF. The chain carries TRBV18 and TRBJ1-1; D is possibly TRBD1 (5 bases). The CDR3 sequence is 14 residues long. V lost 3 bases, J lost 6 bases, and 14 bases lay in between. Germline V lookup: CDR1 KGHSH, CDR2 LQKENI.